This T cell receptor (beta chain) was sequenced for a study of shared clonotypes between healthy human individuals. Study conclusions and caveats: Rarefaction exposed incomplete sorted-subset sequencing despite large depth.

This table comes from immunoSEQ multiplex PCR, and its TCRdb copy is limited to in-frame clones, with some not included. The sample consists of about 2.4 million clones, 93% of them appearing once. Of note for this clone: No antigen is known for it.

The sample comprised naive CD4+ T cells from PBMCs. The subset was: CD45RA+ positively selected. This sequence originates from a man between 18 and 35 years old in good health. Some clones in this sample may be carry-over from other donors' samples.

The CDR3 region has the DNA TGTGCCAGCAGCTTAAGGAGCACAGATACGCAGTATTTT. This codes for CASSLRSTDTQYF. The gene calls are TRBV11-2 and TRBJ2-3; D call uncertain. The CDR3 loop spans 13 amino acids. In germline, CDR1 is SGHAT, CDR2 FQNNGV. The V and J ends lost 2 bases and 0 bases respectively, with 3 bases between them.